Each of the 17 T cell receptor beta chains below was sequenced from the same sample in a study of cytomegalovirus exposure and HLA in healthy donors. With 60 Vbeta and 13 Jbeta primers, the PCR was carried out. Clones were sequenced by immunoSEQ multiplex PCR, and TCRdb holds only the in-frame ones, with some missing. The table shows some 150,000 clones, with about 80% occurring only once. Sequenced material: PBMCs. Source of these receptors: a woman aged 25 to 39 in good health and CMV-seronegative.

The gene calls are TRBV27 and TRBJ2-6; D remains unclear. Germline-derived CDR1 and CDR2 are MNHEY and SMNVEV (reference sequence). The CDR3 is 16 amino acids. V lost 4 bases, J lost 0 bases, and 10 bases lay in between. The CDR3 sequence is CASSSTVPSGANVLTF. The CDR3 bases are TGTGCCAGCAGTTCTACGGTCCCCTCTGGGGCCAACGTCCTGACTTTC.

The gene calls are TRBV27 and TRBJ1-1; D gene ambiguous. Trimming pared 3 bases from V and 4 bases from J, leaving 15 bases between. CDR3 length: 15 amino acids. Per the germline V gene, CDR1 is MNHEY and CDR2 is SMNVEV (reference sequence). Here the CDR3 DNA reads TGTGCCAGCAGTTTCTTGGGCCAGCTCGGCACTGAAGCTTTCTTT. Translated: CASSFLGQLGTEAFF.

The rearrangement links TRBV19 to TRBJ1-5, with D possibly matching TRBD1 (6 bases). CDR1 and CDR2 from the germline V gene are LNHDA and SQIVND (reference sequence). With 9 bases removed from V and 4 bases from J, the gap between germline ends came to 13 bases. The CDR3 runs to 13 residues. CDR3: CASHPDRNQPQHF. The CDR3 bases are TGTGCCAGCCACCCGGACAGAAATCAGCCCCAGCATTTT.

The CDR3 sequence is CAWVQGAGDTQYF. The CDR3 DNA reads TGTGCCTGGGTCCAGGGGGCAGGAGATACGCAGTATTTT. The genes are TRBV30 and TRBJ2-3; TRBD1 matches 8 bases. The V gene end was trimmed by 5 bases and the J gene end by 5 bases; junction bases not matched to a gene: 6. In germline, CDR1 is GTSNPN, CDR2 SVGIG (reference sequence). The CDR3 spans 13 residues.

The chain couples TRBV7-2 to TRBJ2-5, with TRBD1 matching 8 bases. The J call is in doubt because the DNA end fits TRBJ2-7 better. The CDR3 is made up of 13 amino acids. Germline V CDR1 and CDR2: SGHTA, FQGNSA. In DNA, the CDR3 is TGTGCCAGCAGCCGGACAGGGTGGGCCGAGCAGTACTTC. Protein product: CASSRTGWAEQYF.

The rearrangement links TRBV10-1 to TRBJ2-3; TRBD2 matches at 8 bases. The CDR3 sequence is 15 residues long. Germline trimming cut 2 bases from V and 7 bases from J; bases unmatched to any gene: 8. Germline V CDR1 and CDR2: WNHNN, SYGVQD (reference sequence). The DNA of the CDR3 is TGCGCCAGCAGTGAGCTTCGGGGGGGGCCGAATACGCAGTATTTT. This translates into CASSELRGGPNTQYF.

The chain is built from TRBV5-1 and TRBJ2-7, with 8 nucleotides matching TRBD2. Trimming cost V 2 bases and J 0 bases; bases outside gene matches: 7. Looked up from germline, CDR1 is SGHRS and CDR2 is YFSETQ. There are 16 residues in the CDR3. This CDR3 is CASSFLSGASSYEQYF. CDR3 DNA sequence: TGCGCCAGCAGCTTCCTTAGCGGGGCAAGCTCCTACGAGCAGTACTTC.

The CDR3 DNA is TGTGCCAGCAGAGCAGGGACAGATACGCAGTATTTT. Amino acid sequence: CASRAGTDTQYF. The chain has TRBV7-9 and TRBJ2-3, with a possible D match to TRBD1 (5 bases). Germline CDR1 and CDR2: SEHNR and FQNEAQ (reference sequence). Trimming shortened V by 6 bases and J by 3 bases, and 7 bases separated the two germline ends. The CDR3 has 12 amino acids.

CDR3 sequence reads: CSVGASGGTDTQYF. In DNA, the CDR3 is TGCAGCGTTGGAGCGAGCGGGGGCACAGATACGCAGTATTTT. The chain is built from TRBV29-1 and TRBJ2-3; TRBD2 matches 7 bases. Losses at the gene ends were 4 bases for V and 1 base for J; bases not matched to a gene: 5. The V gene's germline CDR1 is SQVTM and CDR2 ANQGSEA. This CDR3 is built from 14 residues.

The chain links TRBV18 to TRBJ1-2, with D possibly being TRBD1 (5 bases). This CDR3 region has 17 residues. Trimming removed 2 bases from V and 4 bases from J, with 20 bases in between. Germline lookup yields CDR1 KGHSH and CDR2 LQKENI. The CDR3 protein is CASSPVPGSNLPYGYTF. Written as DNA, the CDR3 is TGTGCCAGCTCACCAGTTCCAGGGTCGAACCTCCCCTATGGCTACACCTTC.

This chain uses TRBV10-2 with TRBJ2-7; TRBD1 matches at 8 bases. With V trimmed by 6 bases and J by 1 base, 8 bases remained unmatched. Germline CDR1 is WSHSY and CDR2 is SAAADI. The CDR3 extends over 15 amino acids. The CDR3 DNA sequence: TGCGCCAGCAGAAATGGACAGGGAGTTTCCTACGAGCAGTACTTC. Translating gives CASRNGQGVSYEQYF.

J is TRBJ1-1 and V is TRBV6-1; D call uncertain. CDR1 is MNHNS and CDR2 is SASEGT in the germline V gene. V was trimmed by 2 bases and J by 6 bases, leaving 13 bases between them. CDR3 length: 14 amino acids. The CDR3: CASSEYEAFAEAFF. The CDR3 coding sequence is TGTGCCAGCAGTGAATACGAGGCATTCGCTGAAGCTTTCTTT.

The chain is built from TRBV7-2 and TRBJ1-1, with D perhaps matching TRBD1 (5 bases). The CDR3 consists of 13 residues. Germline-derived CDR1 and CDR2 are SGHTA and FQGNSA. V shed 6 bases and J shed 11 bases, with 19 bases lying between them. This chain's CDR3 is CASSPVGGMGAFF. The CDR3 DNA is TGTGCCAGCAGTCCCGTCGGGGGAATGGGTGCTTTCTTT.

This clone appeared a few times. The genes are TRBV7-9 and TRBJ1-2; unclear D gene. The CDR3 spans 13 residues. Germline V gene sequence: CDR1 SEHNR, CDR2 FQNEAQ (reference sequence). V shed 5 bases and J shed 0 bases, with 7 bases lying between them. The CDR3 is CASSLDTNYGYTF. CDR3 DNA sequence: TGTGCCAGCAGCCTTGACACTAACTATGGCTACACCTTC.

V and J are TRBV27 and TRBJ2-1, with TRBD1 matching over 8 bases. V dropped 3 bases and J dropped 6; count of bases not matched to a gene: 13. Germline V gene data show CDR1 as MNHEY and CDR2 as SMNVEV (reference sequence). The CDR3 totals 17 residues. The CDR3 spells CASSFGAGTGFGNEQFF. The DNA of the CDR3 is TGTGCCAGCAGTTTTGGGGCCGGGACAGGATTTGGCAATGAGCAGTTCTTC.

The chain recombines TRBV23-1 with TRBJ2-4; D is unclear. TRBV23-1 is classed as an ORF, of uncertain function. V lost 3 bases to trimming and J lost 15 bases, with 21 bases between them. The CDR3 covers 14 residues. The CDR3 DNA sequence: TGCGCCAGCAGTCATCCCCCTCACTGTAAGACATGGTACTTC. Translation: CASSHPPHCKTWYF.

V usage is TRBV5-1 and J usage is TRBJ2-5; TRBD2 might be the D (5 bases). The CDR3 contains 13 residues. Germline assignment: CDR1 SGHRS and CDR2 YFSETQ. The V and J ends lost 4 bases and 5 bases respectively, with 12 bases between them. The CDR3 spells CASSPGLWETQYF. The CDR3 DNA sequence: TGCGCCAGCAGCCCAGGACTGTGGGAGACCCAGTACTTC.